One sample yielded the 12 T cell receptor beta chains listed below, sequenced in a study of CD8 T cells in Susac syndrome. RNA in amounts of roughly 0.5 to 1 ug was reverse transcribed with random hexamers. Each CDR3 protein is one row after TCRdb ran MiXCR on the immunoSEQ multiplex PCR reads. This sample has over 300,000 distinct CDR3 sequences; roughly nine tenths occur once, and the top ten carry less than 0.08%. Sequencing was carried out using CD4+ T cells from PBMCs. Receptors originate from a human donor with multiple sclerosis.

This chain's CDR3 is CSVAGDRESEQYF. CDR3 DNA sequence: TGCAGCGTGGCGGGGGACCGGGAGAGCGAGCAGTACTTC. V and J are TRBV29-1 and TRBJ2-7, with 7 positions matching TRBD2. The CDR3 extends over 13 amino acids. J lost 6 bases, V lost 6 bases, and 11 bases had no gene match. Germline V gene lookup returns CDR1 SQVTM and CDR2 ANQGSEA.

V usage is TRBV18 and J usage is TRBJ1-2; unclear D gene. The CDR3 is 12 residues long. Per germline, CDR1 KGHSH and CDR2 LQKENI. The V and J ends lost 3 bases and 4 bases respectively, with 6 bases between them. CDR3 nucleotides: TGTGCCAGCTCACCGAAGACCTATGGCTACACCTTC. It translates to CASSPKTYGYTF.

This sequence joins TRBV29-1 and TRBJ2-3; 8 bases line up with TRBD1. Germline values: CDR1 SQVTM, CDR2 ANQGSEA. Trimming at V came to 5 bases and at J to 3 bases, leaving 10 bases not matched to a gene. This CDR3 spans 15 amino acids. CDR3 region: CSVHHRGIGTDTQYF. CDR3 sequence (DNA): TGCAGCGTTCACCACAGGGGGATCGGAACAGATACGCAGTATTTT.

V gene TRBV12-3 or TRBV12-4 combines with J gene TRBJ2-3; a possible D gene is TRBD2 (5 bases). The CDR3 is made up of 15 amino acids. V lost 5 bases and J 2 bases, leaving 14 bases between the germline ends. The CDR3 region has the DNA TGTGCCAGCAGTCCTCCGGGAAGCCTCACAGATACGCAGTATTTT. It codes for CASSPPGSLTDTQYF.

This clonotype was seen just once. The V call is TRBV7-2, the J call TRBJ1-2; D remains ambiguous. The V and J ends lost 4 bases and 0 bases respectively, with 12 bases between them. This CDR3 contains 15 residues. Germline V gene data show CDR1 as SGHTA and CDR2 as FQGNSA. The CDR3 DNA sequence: TGTGCCAGCAGCTCTCGGAGGACCGCTAACTATGGCTACACCTTC. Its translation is CASSSRRTANYGYTF. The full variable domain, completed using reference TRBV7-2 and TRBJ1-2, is GAGVSQSPSNKVTEKGKDVELRCDPISGHTALYWYRQSLGQGLEFLIYFQGNSAPDKSGLPSDRFSAERTGGSVSTLTIQRTQQEDSAVYLCASSSRRTANYGYTFGSGTRLTVV.

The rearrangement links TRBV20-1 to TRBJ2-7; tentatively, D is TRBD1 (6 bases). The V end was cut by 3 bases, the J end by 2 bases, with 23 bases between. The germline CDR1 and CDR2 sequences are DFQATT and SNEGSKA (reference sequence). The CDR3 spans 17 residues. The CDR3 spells CSASSGPLDSATYEQYF. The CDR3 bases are TGCAGTGCTAGCTCCGGCCCCCTGGACAGCGCTACCTACGAGCAGTACTTC.

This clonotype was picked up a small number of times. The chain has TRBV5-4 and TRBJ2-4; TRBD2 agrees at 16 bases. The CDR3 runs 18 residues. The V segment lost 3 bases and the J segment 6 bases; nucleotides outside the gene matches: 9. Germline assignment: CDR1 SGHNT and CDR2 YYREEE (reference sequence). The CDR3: CASSSGLAGGPSRNIQYF. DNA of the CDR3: TGTGCCAGCAGCTCGGGACTAGCGGGAGGGCCCTCGAGAAACATTCAGTACTTC.

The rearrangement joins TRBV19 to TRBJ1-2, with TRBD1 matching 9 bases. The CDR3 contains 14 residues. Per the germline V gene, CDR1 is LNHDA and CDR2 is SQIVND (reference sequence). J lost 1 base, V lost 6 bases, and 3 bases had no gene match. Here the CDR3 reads CASRDRGHNYGYTF. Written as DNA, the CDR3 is TGTGCCAGTAGGGACAGGGGCCATAACTATGGCTACACCTTC.

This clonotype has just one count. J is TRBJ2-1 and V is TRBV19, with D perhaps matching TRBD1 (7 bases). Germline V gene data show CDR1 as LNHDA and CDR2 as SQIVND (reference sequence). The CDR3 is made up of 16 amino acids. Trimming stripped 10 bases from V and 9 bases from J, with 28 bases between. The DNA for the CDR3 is TGTGCCACAGGGGGGCCGGGTATCATATCCTCATCTGAGCAGTTCTTC. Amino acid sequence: CATGGPGIISSSEQFF.

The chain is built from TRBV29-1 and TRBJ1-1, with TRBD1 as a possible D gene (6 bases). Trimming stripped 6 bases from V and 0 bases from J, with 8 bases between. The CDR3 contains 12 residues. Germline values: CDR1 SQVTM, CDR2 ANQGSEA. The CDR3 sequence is CSVRTVNTEAFF. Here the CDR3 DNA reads TGCAGCGTCAGGACAGTGAACACTGAAGCTTTCTTT.

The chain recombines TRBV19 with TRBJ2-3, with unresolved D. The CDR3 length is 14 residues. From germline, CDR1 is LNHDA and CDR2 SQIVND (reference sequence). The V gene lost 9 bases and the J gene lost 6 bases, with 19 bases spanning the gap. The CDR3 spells CASSDSAPPDTQYF. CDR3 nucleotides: TGTGCCAGCAGCGACTCGGCGCCGCCGGATACGCAGTATTTT. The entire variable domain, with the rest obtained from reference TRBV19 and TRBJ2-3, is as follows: DGGITQSPKYLFRKEGQNVTLSCEQNLNHDAMYWYRQDPGQGLRLIYYSQIVNDFQKGDIAEGYSVSREKKESFPLTVTSAQKNPTAFYLCASSDSAPPDTQYFGPGTRLTVL.

The CDR3 reads CASREPAGNEQYF. The CDR3 DNA reads as TGTGCCAGCAGGGAACCGGCCGGGAACGAGCAGTACTTC. This chain joins TRBV6-2 or TRBV6-3 and TRBJ2-7; a possible D gene is TRBD2 (5 bases). Germline loops: CDR1 MNHEY, CDR2 SVGEGT. V lost 6 bases and J lost 5, with 14 bases in between. There are 13 residues in the CDR3.